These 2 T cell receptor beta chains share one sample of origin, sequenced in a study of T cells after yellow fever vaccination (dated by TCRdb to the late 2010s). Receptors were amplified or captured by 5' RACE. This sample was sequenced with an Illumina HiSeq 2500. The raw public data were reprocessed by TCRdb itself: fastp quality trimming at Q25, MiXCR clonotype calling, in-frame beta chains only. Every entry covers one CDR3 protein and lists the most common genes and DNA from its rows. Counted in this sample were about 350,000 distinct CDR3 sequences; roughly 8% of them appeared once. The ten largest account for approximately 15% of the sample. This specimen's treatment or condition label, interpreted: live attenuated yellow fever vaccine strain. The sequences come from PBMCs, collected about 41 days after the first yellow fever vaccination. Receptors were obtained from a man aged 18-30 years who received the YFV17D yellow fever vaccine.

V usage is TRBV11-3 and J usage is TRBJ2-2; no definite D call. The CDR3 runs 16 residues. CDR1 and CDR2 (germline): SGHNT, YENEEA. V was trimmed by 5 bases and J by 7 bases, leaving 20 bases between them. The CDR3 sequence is CASSPRVGPSGGELFF. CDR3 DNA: TGTGCCAGCAGCCCGCGCGTGGGCCCGTCGGGCGGGGAGCTGTTTTTT.

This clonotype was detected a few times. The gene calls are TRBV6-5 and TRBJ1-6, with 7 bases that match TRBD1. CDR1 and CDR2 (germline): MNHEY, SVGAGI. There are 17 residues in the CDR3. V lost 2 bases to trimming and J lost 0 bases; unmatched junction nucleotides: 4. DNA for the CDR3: TGTGCCAGCAGTTACGCGACAGGGAGCTCCTATAATTCACCCCTCCACTTT. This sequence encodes CASSYATGSSYNSPLHF.